The next 16 T cell receptor beta chains were all read from a single sample in a study of control samples from healthy donors and cancer patients. Profiling relied on immunoSEQ multiplex PCR, and the TCRdb table lists in-frame clones only, not all of them. The sample has under 200,000 clones, 80% to 95% seen once. Source material: blood. The receptors originated from a woman aged 55-75 years in good health.

V is TRBV5-6 and J is TRBJ1-1; perhaps TRBD1 as D (6 bases). CDR1 is SGHDT, CDR2 YYEEEE, per germline. The CDR3 consists of 13 residues. The V end was cut by 4 bases, the J end by 4 bases, with 11 bases between. The CDR3 spells CASSGGGRTEAFF. The DNA for the CDR3 is TGTGCCAGCAGCGGGGGGGGGCGCACTGAAGCTTTCTTT.

The chain carries TRBV12-3 or TRBV12-4 and TRBJ1-2; 7 bases map to TRBD1. With 4 bases clipped from V and 9 bases from J, the junction kept 8 bases outside the gene matches. The CDR3 loop spans 13 amino acids. The CDR3 DNA is TGTGCCAGCAGTTCCTCGGACAGGATCAGCTACACCTTC. Translating gives CASSSSDRISYTF.

The rearrangement links TRBV27 to TRBJ1-2, with D unresolved. Germline V gene sequence: CDR1 MNHEY, CDR2 SMNVEV (reference sequence). CDR3 size: 15 residues. Trimming took off 8 bases at V and 5 bases at J, with 21 bases between the two ends. CDR3 sequence reads: CASGTPFPLFYGYTF. In DNA form, the CDR3 reads TGTGCCAGCGGCACGCCGTTCCCCCTCTTTTATGGCTACACCTTC.

V usage is TRBV5-1 and J usage is TRBJ2-1; 12 bases match TRBD2. The V gene's germline CDR1 is SGHRS and CDR2 YFSETQ. This CDR3 contains 15 residues. Trimming at V came to 0 bases and at J to 11 bases, leaving 6 bases not matched to a gene. DNA of the CDR3: TGCGCCAGCAGCTTGGAGGCTAGCGGGGGGGACCAGCAGTTCTTC. It yields the protein CASSLEASGGDQQFF.

The chain couples TRBV4-3 to TRBJ1-2; possibly TRBD1 for D (5 bases). The CDR3 covers 13 residues. Germline assignment: CDR1 LGHNA and CDR2 YSLEER. V was shortened by 8 bases and J by 5 bases, with 15 bases between the two germline ends. In DNA, the CDR3 is TGCGCCAGCGGTTACGGGGGGTCATATGGCTACACCTTC. It is translated as CASGYGGSYGYTF.

This clone is medium-sized within its sample. Other nucleotide sequences in the sample specify the same CDR3. The chain couples TRBV6-5 to TRBJ1-1; a possible D gene is TRBD1 (6 bases). The CDR3 covers 12 residues. Germline lookup yields CDR1 MNHEY and CDR2 SVGAGI. V was clipped by 2 bases and J by 8 bases, with 9 bases between them. CDR3: CASSYGGTEAFF. The CDR3 coding sequence is TGTGCCAGCAGTTACGGTGGGACAGAAGCTTTCTTT.

The V and J genes are TRBV6-2 or TRBV6-3 and TRBJ1-1; 8 nucleotides line up with TRBD1. Germline V gene data show CDR1 as MNHEY and CDR2 as SVGEGT. The CDR3 totals 15 residues. Trimming at V came to 3 bases and at J to 4 bases, leaving 7 bases not matched to a gene. This CDR3 reads CASSYARGLRTEAFF. CDR3 in DNA: TGTGCCAGCAGTTATGCCAGGGGGCTGCGCACTGAAGCTTTCTTT.

Here the CDR3 DNA reads TGTGCCACCAGTGATGGGGCAATTGATGAGCAGTTCTTC. Protein: CATSDGAIDEQFF. This sequence joins TRBV24-1 and TRBJ2-1, with D maybe TRBD1 (5 bases). Germline lookup yields CDR1 KGHDR and CDR2 SFDVKD. With 3 bases removed from V and 8 bases from J, the gap between germline ends came to 10 bases. The CDR3 contains 13 residues.

The gene calls are TRBV5-5 and TRBJ1-5; the match to TRBD1 covers 8 bases. V dropped 0 bases and J dropped 6; count of bases not matched to a gene: 5. The germline V gene has CDR1 SGHKS and CDR2 YYEKEE (reference sequence). The CDR3 is 15 amino acids. The CDR3 here is CASSLGDRRRQPQHF. In nucleotides, the CDR3 is TGTGCCAGCAGCTTGGGGGACAGGCGACGTCAGCCCCAGCATTTT.

The chain carries TRBV7-2 and TRBJ1-6; D perhaps matches TRBD1 (6 bases). This CDR3 has 15 residues. The germline gives CDR1 SGHTA, CDR2 FQGNSA. Trimming shortened V by 1 base and J by 14 bases, and 18 bases separated the two germline ends. The CDR3 bases are TGTGCCAGCAGCTTAGGGACAGTGGCCGTAGGTTCCCTCCACTTT. Encoded protein: CASSLGTVAVGSLHF.

V gene TRBV7-8 combines with J gene TRBJ2-7, with 7 bases aligning to TRBD1. This CDR3 has 12 residues. Germline V gene data show CDR1 as SGHVS and CDR2 as FQNEAQ. Unmatched junction bases numbered 4, after V lost 5 bases and J lost 6 bases. The CDR3 DNA reads TGTGCCAGCAGCCCGGGACAGTTCGAGCAGTACTTC. Its translation is CASSPGQFEQYF.

The V and J genes are TRBV6-5 and TRBJ1-1; 7 bases align to TRBD1. V was pared by 2 bases and J by 1 base, with 4 bases of the junction left unmatched. The CDR3 covers 15 residues. Germline V lookup: CDR1 MNHEY, CDR2 SVGAGI. CDR3 DNA sequence: TGTGCCAGCAGTTACACCAGGACAGGGAACACTGAAGCTTTCTTT. This encodes CASSYTRTGNTEAFF.

This chain joins TRBV7-2 and TRBJ1-1; no clear D gene. From germline, CDR1 is SGHTA and CDR2 FQGNSA. The length of the CDR3 is 15 residues. Trimming removed 1 base from V and 2 bases from J, with 11 bases in between. Here the CDR3 DNA reads TGTGCCAGCAGCTTAGTCGGGCAGGCTAACACTGAAGCTTTCTTT. Amino acids: CASSLVGQANTEAFF.

V and J are TRBV6-2 or TRBV6-3 and TRBJ2-3, with D uncertain. Germline V CDR1 and CDR2: MNHEY, SVGEGT. Trimming cost V 4 bases and J 0 bases, with 8 bases left between them. This CDR3 is 14 amino acids long. The CDR3 nucleotides read TGTGCCAGCAGTTCTAGATATAGCACAGATACGCAGTATTTT. Its protein product is CASSSRYSTDTQYF.

V is TRBV6-5 and J is TRBJ2-3; 11 bases line up with TRBD1. In germline, CDR1 is MNHEY, CDR2 SVGAGI. CDR3 length equals 15 residues. J gave up 4 bases and V 8 bases, and 8 bases lay outside the gene matches. This CDR3 is CASHRGQGDADTQYF. DNA of the CDR3: TGTGCCAGCCATCGGGGACAGGGGGACGCAGATACGCAGTATTTT.

V and J are TRBV11-2 and TRBJ2-1; D may correspond to TRBD1 or TRBD2 (5 bases each). Germline loops: CDR1 SGHAT, CDR2 FQNNGV. This CDR3 is 15 amino acids long. V lost 5 bases to trimming and J lost 6 bases, with 17 bases between them. CDR3 amino acids: CASSGGSTLGNEQFF. CDR3 coding DNA: TGTGCCAGCAGCGGGGGTTCCACTCTGGGCAATGAGCAGTTCTTC.